Here is one T cell receptor (beta chain) with its context. This entry belongs to a study of T cell changes during pregnancy in multiple sclerosis. TCRdb keeps only in-frame clones here, not all; method: immunoSEQ multiplex PCR. Among about 40,000 clones listed, about 90% were seen once. Germline-derived CDR1 and CDR2 are SGHAT and FQNNGV. Trimming shortened V by 2 bases and J by 4 bases, and 5 bases separated the two germline ends. The CDR3 runs 12 residues. The chain uses TRBV11-2 and TRBJ1-2; D is uncertain. This clonotype originated in a female donor with multiple sclerosis, enrolled in a pregnancy study. The sample was CD4+ T cells from peripheral blood mononuclear cells, taken before pregnancy. DNA for the CDR3: TGTGCCAGCAGCTTATCCTCCTATGGCTACACCTTC. The encoded protein is CASSLSSYGYTF.